Listed below are T cell receptor beta chains from one sample, sequenced in a study of Ad26.COV2.S vaccination and SARS-CoV-2 variants. Here immunoSEQ multiplex PCR was the method, and the copy in TCRdb shows in-frame clones only, minus some. The sample has roughly 410,000 clones; 80% to 90% are singletons. The material was peripheral blood, obtained in a trial of Ad26.COV2.S vaccine versus placebo. The receptors shown here come from a person aged 18 to 59 who received the Ad26.COV2.S COVID-19 vaccine or a placebo. The CDR3 runs from the conserved cysteine through the conserved F or W. A D gene is named only where the DNA matches it firmly. Clone size is not always given. Where it is, it says once, few, many or a class for expanded clones.

j_call v_call clone_size d_call cdr3_nt cdr3_aa
TRBJ2-1 TRBV9 - TRBD2 TGTGCCAGCAGCGTTTCCGGGACTAGGGGATGGAATGAGCAGTTCTTC CASSVSGTRGWNEQFF
TRBJ1-2 TRBV9 - TRBD1 TGTGCCAGCAGCGACACCTCGGGACAGAATGGCTACACCTTC CASSDTSGQNGYTF
TRBJ1-2 TRBV3-1/TRBV3-2 few TRBD1 TGTGCCAGCAGCCCAGCAGGGACAGGGGGCGCCCCCGTCTATGGCTACACCTTC CASSPAGTGGAPVYGYTF
TRBJ1-2 TRBV18 - - TGTGCCAGCTCACCTACTACCAACTATGGCTACACCTTC CASSPTTNYGYTF
TRBJ2-7 TRBV6-5 - - TGTGCCAGCAGTTACTCTGGCCTCTATGGGCAGTACTTC CASSYSGLYGQYF
TRBJ1-4 TRBV2 - - TGTGCCAGCAGTATTGGTAGAGTAAATGAAAAACTGTTTTTT CASSIGRVNEKLFF
TRBJ2-2 TRBV2 - TRBD2 TGTGCCAGCACCCCCGGGAGGGGAGTTGGCACCGGGGAGCTGTTTTTT CASTPGRGVGTGELFF
TRBJ2-7 TRBV7-9 - - TGTGCCAGCAGCTTCGGACTGAACCTCTACGAGCAGTACTTC CASSFGLNLYEQYF
TRBJ1-2 TRBV4-3 - - TGCGCCAGCAGCCCAGCCAGGAGTAACTATGGCTACACCTTC CASSPARSNYGYTF
TRBJ2-3 TRBV7-2 - - TGTGCCAGCAGCTTAGGATTCACTAGCACAGATACGCAGTATTTT CASSLGFTSTDTQYF
TRBJ1-1 TRBV6-5 - - TGTGCCAGCAGCCTTCAGCGGAACACTGAAGCTTTCTTT CASSLQRNTEAFF
TRBJ2-5 TRBV7-8 - - TGTGCCAGCAGCTTAGATCGGTGGAAGACCCAGTACTTC CASSLDRWKTQYF
TRBJ1-5 TRBV29-1 once - TGCAGCGCTGGGGGGGGCAGGGGCAATCAGCCCCAGCATTTT CSAGGGRGNQPQHF
TRBJ1-5 TRBV30 few - TGTGCCTGGAGTGTCCAGGGAGACCAGCCCCAGCATTTT CAWSVQGDQPQHF
TRBJ2-2 TRBV11-3 - - TGTGCCAGCAGCCCCGAAGGTAGGCCCGGGGAGCTGTTTTTT CASSPEGRPGELFF
TRBJ2-2 TRBV5-4 - - TGTGCCAGCAGCCGTCCCGGACAGCGTAAAGTTTTCACCGGGGAGCTGTTTTTT CASSRPGQRKVFTGELFF
TRBJ2-5 TRBV18 - - TGTGCCAGCTCACCACCGGATGAGACCCAGTACTTC CASSPPDETQYF
TRBJ2-3 TRBV6-6 - - TGTGCCAGCAGTTACGGGAGCTTTGGGGCGGATACGCAGTATTTT CASSYGSFGADTQYF
TRBJ1-5 TRBV6-6 once - TGTGCCAGCAATTCCCGGCCGGCGCAGCCCCAGCATTTT CASNSRPAQPQHF
TRBJ2-2 TRBV4-1 - - TGCGCCAGCAGCCAAGCGCAGACCGGGGAGCTGTTTTTT CASSQAQTGELFF
TRBJ1-1 TRBV6-5 - - TGTGCCAGCAGGTCCCAGGGAAGGGAAACTGAAGCTTTCTTT CASRSQGRETEAFF
TRBJ2-5 TRBV27 - - - CASSSSSGRETQYF
TRBJ2-3 TRBV7-9 few TRBD2 TGTGCCAGCAGCTTACTAGCGGGAGGGCGAACGAGCACAGATACGCAGTATTTT CASSLLAGGRTSTDTQYF
TRBJ2-2 TRBV9 - - TGTGCCAGCAGCGAGAGACCCGGGGAGCTGTTTTTT CASSERPGELFF
TRBJ1-1 TRBV5-4 - - TGTGCCAGCAGCTACGGGGGCACTGAAGCTTTCTTT CASSYGGTEAFF
TRBJ2-4 TRBV5-1 - - TGCGCCAGCAGCTTGGCGGCAGGCCTAGCCAAAAACATTCAGTACTTC CASSLAAGLAKNIQYF
TRBJ2-3 TRBV21-1 - - TGTGCCAGCAGCAAAAGCGGGTGGTCTGCGGGGCAGACCACCGATACGCAGTATTTT CASSKSGWSAGQTTDTQYF
TRBJ2-7 TRBV3-1/TRBV3-2 - TRBD2 TGTGCCAGCAGCCAAGACTGGGGGGGGGCCTACGAGCAGTACTTC CASSQDWGGAYEQYF
TRBJ2-1 TRBV18 - TRBD2 TGTGCCAGCTCACCAGGGGCTAGCGGGAGGAATGAGCAGTTCTTC CASSPGASGRNEQFF
TRBJ1-1 TRBV27 - - TGTGCCAGCGCCAATGGGTTTTACACTGAAGCTTTCTTT CASANGFYTEAFF
TRBJ2-2 TRBV10-1 - TRBD1 TGCGCCAGCAGTCGGGACAGGCCGTTATACGGGGAGCTGTTTTTT CASSRDRPLYGELFF
TRBJ1-1 TRBV6-5 - - TGTGCCAGCAGCGACGGGGCTAACACTGAAGCTTTCTTT CASSDGANTEAFF
TRBJ1-2 TRBV10-2 - TRBD1 TGCGCCAGCAGTGTTTCAGGGGGCCATGGCTACACCTTC CASSVSGGHGYTF
TRBJ2-7 TRBV5-6 - - TGTGCCAGCAGCCCCGGACAGCGTTCCTACGAGCAGTACTTC CASSPGQRSYEQYF
TRBJ1-1 TRBV10-1 - - TGCGCCAGCAGTTACCTACAGGGAGGCACTGAAGCTTTCTTT CASSYLQGGTEAFF
TRBJ1-2 TRBV7-9 - TRBD1 TGTGCCAGCAGCTTAGAGGCGACAGGGGTGCGCGGCTACACCTTC CASSLEATGVRGYTF
TRBJ2-1 TRBV30 - TRBD1 TGTGCCTGGGTGATAGGGGGCGCGGGCTCCTACAATGAGCAGTTCTTC CAWVIGGAGSYNEQFF
TRBJ1-1 TRBV29-1 - - TGCAGCGTTGAAGATACCGGGAGGAACACTGAAGCTTTCTTT CSVEDTGRNTEAFF
TRBJ1-2 TRBV30 - - TGTGCCTGGACCCGGGCGGGCGACTATGGCTACACCTTC CAWTRAGDYGYTF
TRBJ2-3 TRBV2 - - TGTGCCAGCAAAATAGTTACGCAGTATTTT CASKIVTQYF